This T cell receptor (beta chain) comes out of a study of shared clonotypes between healthy human individuals. Turning to the study itself: The cohort had a couple of women and a few men, ages 18 to 49.

Every immunoSEQ plate was one replicate of a subset's evenly spread DNA. Unsorted PBMC replicate PCRs used about 310 ng DNA, 25,000 to 35,000 T cell genomes. Assay used: immunoSEQ multiplex PCR; TCRdb lists only in-frame clones, some missing. The sample yields about 450,000 clones, around 79% seen once. Per germline, CDR1 GTSNPN and CDR2 SVGIG (reference sequence). This CDR3 is 15 amino acids long. V lost 4 bases to trimming and J lost 5 bases; unmatched junction nucleotides: 9. The receptor comes from a woman between 40 and 55 years old in good health. Some clones in this sample may be carry-over from other donors' samples. The chain is built from TRBV30 and TRBJ2-5; 11 bases are shared with TRBD2. The sequenced sample consisted of PBMCs. CDR3 residues: CAWKGGLAAHETQYF. The CDR3 region has the DNA TGTGCCTGGAAAGGGGGACTAGCGGCCCATGAGACCCAGTACTTC. Full variable domain (missing parts from reference TRBV30 and TRBJ2-5): SQTIHQWPATLVQPVGSPLSLECTVEGTSNPNLYWYRQAAGRGLQLLFYSVGIGQISSEVPQNLSASRPQDRQFILSSKKLLLSDSGFYLCAWKGGLAAHETQYFGPGTRLLVL.